The 9 T cell receptor beta chains presented below share a single source sample, sequenced in a study of T cell responses to AZD1222 COVID-19 vaccine. TCRdb keeps only in-frame clones here, not all; method: immunoSEQ multiplex PCR. The sample contains 99,000 or so clones, 88% of which appear only once. Sequences were derived from peripheral blood, sampled on day 0 of AZD1222 vaccination. The source of these receptors is an adult in good health.

The chain joins TRBV28 to TRBJ1-5, with TRBD1 matching over 7 bases. Germline lookup yields CDR1 MDHEN and CDR2 SYDVKM. With 10 bases clipped from V and 0 bases from J, the junction kept 6 bases outside the gene matches. The CDR3 loop spans 14 amino acids. In DNA form, the CDR3 reads TGTGCCACCGGACAGGTTTATAGCAATCAGCCCCAGCATTTT. It encodes CATGQVYSNQPQHF.

This sequence joins TRBV19 and TRBJ1-2, with 7 bases aligning to TRBD1. The ends lost 6 bases at V and 2 bases at J; junction bases unmatched: 9. Germline V gene lookup returns CDR1 LNHDA and CDR2 SQIVND (reference sequence). This CDR3 region has 15 residues. CDR3 protein: CASSPDREVNYGYTF. CDR3 in DNA: TGTGCCAGTAGCCCCGACAGGGAAGTAAACTATGGCTACACCTTC.

The chain couples TRBV4-1 to TRBJ1-2; TRBD1 agrees at 7 bases. The CDR3 totals 17 residues. Germline V gene sequence: CDR1 MGHRA, CDR2 YSYEKL. With 4 bases clipped from V and 1 base from J, the junction kept 12 bases outside the gene matches. The CDR3 DNA reads as TGCGCCAGCAGCCGCAGACAGGGAAGTCCCCGTAACTATGGCTACACCTTC. Translation gives CASSRRQGSPRNYGYTF.

The chain couples TRBV19 to TRBJ2-7; D gene uncertain. The germline V and J ends were trimmed by 3 bases and 3 bases, with 3 bases remaining between them. Germline V lookup: CDR1 LNHDA, CDR2 SQIVND (reference sequence). The CDR3 length is 11 residues. The CDR3 spells CASSMGYEQYF. In DNA, the CDR3 is TGTGCCAGTAGTATGGGCTACGAGCAGTACTTC. Drawing the rest from reference TRBV19 and TRBJ2-7, the complete variable domain is DGGITQSPKYLFRKEGQNVTLSCEQNLNHDAMYWYRQDPGQGLRLIYYSQIVNDFQKGDIAEGYSVSREKKESFPLTVTSAQKNPTAFYLCASSMGYEQYFGPGTRLTVT.

This sequence joins TRBV15 and TRBJ1-4; D unclear. The CDR3 loop spans 15 amino acids. V lost 2 bases to trimming and J lost 0 bases, with 7 bases between them. The germline CDR1 and CDR2 sequences are LNHNV and YYDKDF (reference sequence). In DNA, the CDR3 is TGTGCCACCAGCAGACAGCGAGCAACTAATGAAAAACTGTTTTTT. Protein: CATSRQRATNEKLFF.

The rearrangement uses TRBV19 and TRBJ1-1; 7 nucleotides align to TRBD1. CDR1 and CDR2 (germline): LNHDA, SQIVND (reference sequence). Trimming at V came to 10 bases and at J to 0 bases, leaving 5 bases not matched to a gene. The CDR3 runs to 13 residues. CDR3 nucleotide sequence: TGTGCCATCAGGGACAGAATGAACACTGAAGCTTTCTTT. Residues: CAIRDRMNTEAFF.

The DNA of the CDR3 is TGTGCCAGCAGTTTAACACAAACCGGGGGGAATCGCTACACCTTC. It specifies CASSLTQTGGNRYTF. The chain links TRBV6-5 to TRBJ1-2; D may be TRBD1 (5 bases). Trimming took off 4 bases at V and 9 bases at J, with 21 bases between the two ends. The V gene's germline CDR1 is MNHEY and CDR2 SVGAGI. The CDR3 is 15 residues long.

The rearrangement links TRBV10-1 to TRBJ2-3; D ambiguous. Per the germline V gene, CDR1 is WNHNN and CDR2 is SYGVQD (reference sequence). V lost 8 bases and J lost 0, with 15 bases in between. This CDR3 is 15 amino acids long. CDR3 in amino acids: CASQVGRTSTDTQYF. The CDR3 DNA reads TGCGCCAGCCAGGTTGGACGGACGAGCACAGATACGCAGTATTTT.

V usage is TRBV7-8 and J usage is TRBJ1-1; D is possibly TRBD1 (5 bases). The CDR3 runs to 15 residues. Looked up from germline, CDR1 is SGHVS and CDR2 is FQNEAQ. V was pared by 5 bases and J by 0 bases, with 13 bases between. The CDR3 nucleotides read TGTGCCAGCAGCCTGCAGGGCCGCATGAACACTGAAGCTTTCTTT. It is translated as CASSLQGRMNTEAFF.